A selection of T cell receptor beta chains follows, all from one sample in a study of spatial heterogeneity in lung cancer. TCRdb processed the 5' RACE reads anew with MiXCR; each CDR3 protein has one entry. Of several thousand distinct CDR3 sequences in the sample, about 6.3% were seen once. The source was lung tumor tissue, collected at surgery. The source is a male donor with early-stage non-small cell lung cancer. The CDR3 runs from the conserved cysteine through the conserved F or W.

V,J,CDR3
TRBV29-1,TRBJ1-3,CSVEDWTTGNTIYF
TRBV3-1,TRBJ1-6,CASSQGTGDGPLHF
TRBV20-1,TRBJ2-7,CSARDFTPDRTSGAYEQYF
TRBV9,TRBJ1-1,CASNEGQGGTEAFF
TRBV6-1,TRBJ1-2,CASSDGGWYGYTF
TRBV27,TRBJ2-3,CASLQLSAWFDPTGGNTDTQYF
TRBV20-1,TRBJ1-4,CSAREGEKLFF
TRBV12-3/TRBV12-4,TRBJ1-2,CASSPDRGHGYTF
TRBV7-9,TRBJ2-3,CASSLNGGESCGTQYF
TRBV2,TRBJ1-2,CASSGQGAFFHYGYTF
TRBV5-4,TRBJ2-7,CASSLVGLAGEQYF
TRBV20-1,TRBJ2-3,CSTGTAGTQYF
TRBV5-4,TRBJ2-1,CASSRDQSSYNEQFF
TRBV7-2,TRBJ2-2,CASSLGRTGRTGELFF
TRBV4-3,TRBJ2-6,CASSQGGIRASGANVLTF
TRBV28,TRBJ2-2,CASSGGLNTGELFF
TRBV11-2,TRBJ2-7,CASSQDTPGRNEQYF
TRBV21-1,TRBJ2-1,CASSFSDNEQFF
TRBV20-1,TRBJ2-5,CSASRQGSPQETQYF
TRBV12-3/TRBV12-4,TRBJ2-3,CASSPISLTGLSTDTQYF
TRBV2,TRBJ2-3,CASSDGTLAGAVTDTQYF
TRBV7-8,TRBJ1-1,CASSFLSRGTEAFF
TRBV4-2,TRBJ1-1,CASSHVFRAGGTEAFF
TRBV28,TRBJ1-6,CARSLGQGLQGRSPLHF
TRBV4-2,TRBJ2-3,CASSQGDAGADTQYF
TRBV5-1,TRBJ1-5,CASSLGDRDQPQHF
TRBV14,TRBJ1-1,CASSQDWDWRGSTEAFF
TRBV18,TRBJ2-7,CASSPAAGGSHEQYF
TRBV7-9,TRBJ1-1,CASSPGTTEAFF
TRBV19,TRBJ1-5,CASRPGQGAYSNQPQHF
TRBV2,TRBJ2-7,CASSQGWTSYEQYF
TRBV18,TRBJ2-1,CASSPRVAGARSSYNEQFF
TRBV11-3,TRBJ1-1,CASSLDHGDTEAFF
TRBV5-8,TRBJ1-3,CASSQPAGSGRNTIYF
TRBV12-3/TRBV12-4,TRBJ1-5,CASSSGYSNQPQHF
TRBV5-5,TRBJ2-3,CASSLAGGDTDTQYF
TRBV18,TRBJ2-6,CASSPVQGNSGANVLTF
TRBV5-1,TRBJ2-3,CASSLERRAGQPTDTQYF
TRBV28,TRBJ1-1,CASRLFLRGMNTEAFF
TRBV28,TRBJ1-2,CASSLSLVNYGYTF
TRBV2,TRBJ2-1,CASAGGSSSYNEQFF
TRBV6-5,TRBJ1-1,CASSFTMNTEAFF
TRBV24-1,TRBJ2-7,CATSDFVGDEQYF
TRBV27,TRBJ1-5,CASQTFKGNQPQHF
TRBV13,TRBJ2-3,CASPRQGRRDTQYF
TRBV2,TRBJ1-5,CASSAGTGNQPQHF
TRBV28,TRBJ2-2,CASILTGPYTGELFF
TRBV6-2/TRBV6-3,TRBJ2-3,CASSPGGGETDTQYF
TRBV28,TRBJ2-5,CASSFPGRQYQETQYF
TRBV12-3/TRBV12-4,TRBJ1-2,CASSSSPGGGFYGYTF
TRBV7-2,TRBJ1-2,CASSLPTGGGYTF